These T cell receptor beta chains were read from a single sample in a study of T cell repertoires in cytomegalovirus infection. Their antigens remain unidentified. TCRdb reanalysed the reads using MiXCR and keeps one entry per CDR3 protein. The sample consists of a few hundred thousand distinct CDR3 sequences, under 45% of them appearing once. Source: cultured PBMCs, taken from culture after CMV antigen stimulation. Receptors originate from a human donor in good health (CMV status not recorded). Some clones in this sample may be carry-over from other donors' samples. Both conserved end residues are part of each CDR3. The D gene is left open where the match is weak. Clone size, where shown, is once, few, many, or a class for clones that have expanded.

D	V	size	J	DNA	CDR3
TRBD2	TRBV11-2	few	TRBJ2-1	TGTGCCAGCAGCTTAGCCCCCCTGGGACTAGCGAATGAGCAGTTCTTC	CASSLAPLGLANEQFF
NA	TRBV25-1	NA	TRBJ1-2	TGTGCCAGCAGGCGGACGGGATTCTATGGCTACACCTTC	CASRRTGFYGYTF
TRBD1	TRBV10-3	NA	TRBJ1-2	TGTGCCATCTCTGACATGGGGGGACAGGGAGAAAGGGTCTATGGCTACACCTTC	CAISDMGGQGERVYGYTF
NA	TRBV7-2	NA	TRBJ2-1	TGTGCCAGCACGCCCCCGGGGGTCAATGAGCAGTTCTTC	CASTPPGVNEQFF
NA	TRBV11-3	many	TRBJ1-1	TGTGCCAGCAGCTTGGGGGGGACTGCGAACACTGAAGCTTTCTTT	CASSLGGTANTEAFF
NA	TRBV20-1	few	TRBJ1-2	TGCAGTGCCTCCAAACCTACAGGCCTCTATGGCTACACCTTC	CSASKPTGLYGYTF
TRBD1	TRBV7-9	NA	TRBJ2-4	TGTGCCAGCAGCCCCTGGACAGGGACAATAGCCAAAAACATTCAGTACTTC	CASSPWTGTIAKNIQYF
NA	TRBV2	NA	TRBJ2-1	TGTGCCAGCAGTGAAGCGGGAATCAATGAGCAGTTCTTC	CASSEAGINEQFF
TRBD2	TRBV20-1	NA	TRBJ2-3	TGCAGTGCTACGTCTAGCGGGGGAGGTGGCTATACGCAGTATTTT	CSATSSGGGGYTQYF
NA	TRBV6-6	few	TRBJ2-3	TGTGCCAGCACCTGGGGGCTAGCTGATACGCAGTATTTT	CASTWGLADTQYF
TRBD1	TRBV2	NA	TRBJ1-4	TGTGCCAGCCGCAGGGACAGTGAAAAACTGTTTTTT	CASRRDSEKLFF
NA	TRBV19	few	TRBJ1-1	TGTGCCAGTAGTACCCGGGCGCGCGGGAGCCCTGAAGCTTTCTTT	CASSTRARGSPEAFF
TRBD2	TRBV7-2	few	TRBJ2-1	TGTGCCAGCAGCTTAGGAGGGTTAGCGGGGTTTGAGCAGTTCTTC	CASSLGGLAGFEQFF
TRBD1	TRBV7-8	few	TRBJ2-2	TGTGCCAGCATCGAGGGACAGGGAGGCACCGGGGAGCTGTTTTTT	CASIEGQGGTGELFF
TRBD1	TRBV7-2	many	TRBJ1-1	TGTGCCAGCAGCAGGGACAGGAGCACCCGGCGGGCTTTCTTT	CASSRDRSTRRAFF
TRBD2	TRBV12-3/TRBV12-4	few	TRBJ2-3	TGTGCCAGCAGACCTCGACGGGGACTAGCGGACACAGATACGCAGTATTTT	CASRPRRGLADTDTQYF
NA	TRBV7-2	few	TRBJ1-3	TGTGCCAGCCACCGGGGGAGCTCTGGAAACACCATATATTTT	CASHRGSSGNTIYF
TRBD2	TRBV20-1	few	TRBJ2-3	TGCAGTGCTAGAGCTCCTAGCGGGGGGGCCGGAGATACGCAGTATTTT	CSARAPSGGAGDTQYF
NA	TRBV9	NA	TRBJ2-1	TGTGCCAGCAGCCCCACTAGCACGACATACAATGAGCAGTTCTTC	CASSPTSTTYNEQFF
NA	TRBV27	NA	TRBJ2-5	TGTGCCAGCAGTTTATACGGGAGAAAAGAGACCCAGTACTTC	CASSLYGRKETQYF
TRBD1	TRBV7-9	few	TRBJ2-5	TGTGCCAGCAGCGAACTCCCGGGACAGGGGATAAAGACCCAGTACTTC	CASSELPGQGIKTQYF
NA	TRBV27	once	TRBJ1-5	TGTGCCAGCAGTTTATCCAGTCGCAATCAGCCCCAGCATTTT	CASSLSSRNQPQHF
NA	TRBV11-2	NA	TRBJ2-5	TGTGCCAGCAGCAAAATAGGACCTCAAGAGACCCAGTACTTC	CASSKIGPQETQYF
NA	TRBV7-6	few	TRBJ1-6	TGTGCCAGCAGTTTTGCCGGGAATTCACCCCTCCACTTT	CASSFAGNSPLHF
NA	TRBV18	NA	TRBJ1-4	TGTGCCAGCTCACCAGGGACGGAAAATGAAAAACTGTTTTTT	CASSPGTENEKLFF
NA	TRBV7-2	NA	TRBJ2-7	TGTGCCAGCAGCTTAAGCCGACACGAGCAGTACTTC	CASSLSRHEQYF
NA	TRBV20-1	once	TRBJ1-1	TGCAGTGCTAAGGCTACCCCGGGGAACACTGAAGCTTTCTTT	CSAKATPGNTEAFF
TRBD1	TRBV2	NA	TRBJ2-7	TGTGCCAGCAGCGAACCCAAAGGGACAGTCTACGAGCAGTACTTC	CASSEPKGTVYEQYF
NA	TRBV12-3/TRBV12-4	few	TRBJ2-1	TGTGCCAGCAGTTTAGTAATAGGCCACAACTACAATGAGCAGTTCTTC	CASSLVIGHNYNEQFF
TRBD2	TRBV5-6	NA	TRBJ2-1	TGTGCCAGCAGCTCGTACACTAGCGGGAGGTACAATGAGCAGTTCTTC	CASSSYTSGRYNEQFF
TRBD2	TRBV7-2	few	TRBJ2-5	TGTGCCAGCAGCGTAGGGCTAGCGGCCCCCCAAGAGACCCAGTACTTC	CASSVGLAAPQETQYF
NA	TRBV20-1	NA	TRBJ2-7	TGCAGTGCTAGAGATGAGCTAGATCCGAGACTAGTCACAGGCGAGCAGTACTTC	CSARDELDPRLVTGEQYF
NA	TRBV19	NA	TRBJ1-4	TGTGCCTCCACGCTGGGGGCCTCCAATGAAAAACTGTTTTTT	CASTLGASNEKLFF
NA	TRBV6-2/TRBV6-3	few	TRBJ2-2	TGTGCCAGCAGTTATGGGCCAACCCTTATAGCCACCGGGGAGCTGTTTTTT	CASSYGPTLIATGELFF
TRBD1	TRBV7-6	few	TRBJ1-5	TGTGCCAGCAGCTTAAGGACAGGGGGGGTCAATCAGCCCCAGCATTTT	CASSLRTGGVNQPQHF